The rows below give T cell receptor beta chains drawn from one sample of a study of T-cell memory formation after mild COVID-19. TCRdb re-called the 5' RACE reads through MiXCR, storing one row per CDR3 protein. This table has hundreds of thousands of distinct CDR3 sequences, just over 15% appearing once. The sample was PBMCs or a T cell subset sorted from them (not recorded which). The receptors come from an adult woman who had mild COVID-19 (a few samples of this study predate the infection). Cell type and time point are not known. Both conserved end residues are part of each CDR3. Fields, in order: D gene, J gene, clone size, V gene, CDR3 DNA, CDR3 protein. A D gene is named only where the DNA matches it firmly. Size tells how often a clone was seen (once, few, many) or the class of an expanded clone, and some rows leave it out.

d_gene: -; j_gene: TRBJ2-5; abundance: few; v_gene: TRBV29-1; CDR3nt: TGCAGCGCCCTTCTCGGGGAGACCCAGTACTTC; CDR3aa: CSALLGETQYF
d_gene: -; j_gene: TRBJ1-1; abundance: few; v_gene: TRBV4-1; CDR3nt: TGCGCCAGCAGCCAAGAAGGTGTATGGGGCAGCCAAAGGAACATGAACACTGAAGCTTTCTTT; CDR3aa: CASSQEGVWGSQRNMNTEAFF
d_gene: TRBD1; j_gene: TRBJ1-1; abundance: many; v_gene: TRBV29-1; CDR3nt: TGCAGCGTTGAACAGGGGGCCAAGGGTGAAGCTTTCTTT; CDR3aa: CSVEQGAKGEAFF
d_gene: -; j_gene: TRBJ1-1; abundance: -; v_gene: TRBV12-3/TRBV12-4; CDR3nt: TGTGCCAGCAGTTCTACCCCCACTGAAGCTTTCTTT; CDR3aa: CASSSTPTEAFF
d_gene: TRBD2; j_gene: TRBJ2-3; abundance: few; v_gene: TRBV4-3; CDR3nt: TGCGCCAGCAGCCAAGGACTAGCGGGAGTCAACACAGATACGCAGTATTTT; CDR3aa: CASSQGLAGVNTDTQYF
d_gene: -; j_gene: TRBJ2-7; abundance: -; v_gene: TRBV12-3/TRBV12-4; CDR3nt: TGTGCCAGCAGATCCGGGCTACAGCACGCGTCCTACGAGCAGTACTTC; CDR3aa: CASRSGLQHASYEQYF
d_gene: -; j_gene: TRBJ2-3; abundance: few; v_gene: TRBV9; CDR3nt: TGTGCCAGCAGCGTAGGGAGCCCGGATACGCAGTATTTT; CDR3aa: CASSVGSPDTQYF
d_gene: -; j_gene: TRBJ1-1; abundance: few; v_gene: TRBV12-3/TRBV12-4; CDR3nt: TGTGCCAGCAGTCAGAAAGGGTCCAAGCCGTTGAACACTGAAGCTTTCTTT; CDR3aa: CASSQKGSKPLNTEAFF
d_gene: TRBD1; j_gene: TRBJ1-6; abundance: few; v_gene: TRBV27; CDR3nt: TGTGCCAGCAGTGCGGCGGGGACAGGGAGGAAGGGATCACCCCTCCACTTT; CDR3aa: CASSAAGTGRKGSPLHF
d_gene: TRBD1; j_gene: TRBJ2-1; abundance: -; v_gene: TRBV7-6; CDR3nt: TGTGCCAGCAGCTTAACGACAGGGACCCAGTTCTTC; CDR3aa: CASSLTTGTQFF
d_gene: TRBD1; j_gene: TRBJ1-6; abundance: many; v_gene: TRBV9; CDR3nt: TGTGCCAGCAGCCCTCGGACAGGGGGGTATAATTCACCCCTCCACTTT; CDR3aa: CASSPRTGGYNSPLHF
d_gene: -; j_gene: TRBJ1-1; abundance: few; v_gene: TRBV6-2/TRBV6-3; CDR3nt: TGTGCCAGCAGTAACCACAGGGAGAAGAACACTGAAGCTTTCTTT; CDR3aa: CASSNHREKNTEAFF
d_gene: TRBD2; j_gene: TRBJ2-1; abundance: few; v_gene: TRBV5-1; CDR3nt: TGCGCCAGCAGCTTGGGACGAGCTAGCGGGAGCAATGAGCAGTTCTTC; CDR3aa: CASSLGRASGSNEQFF
d_gene: -; j_gene: TRBJ2-2; abundance: -; v_gene: TRBV2; CDR3nt: TGTGCCAGCAGCCGCGCAGGGGCTTCAGACACCGGGGAGCTGTTTTTT; CDR3aa: CASSRAGASDTGELFF
d_gene: -; j_gene: TRBJ1-2; abundance: -; v_gene: TRBV27; CDR3nt: TGTGCCAGCAGTTTCGCAGAACCCCCTAACTATGGCTACACCTTC; CDR3aa: CASSFAEPPNYGYTF
d_gene: TRBD1; j_gene: TRBJ1-4; abundance: few; v_gene: TRBV2; CDR3nt: TGTGCCAGCAGTCGGGACAGGGTGGATGAAAAACTGTTTTTT; CDR3aa: CASSRDRVDEKLFF
d_gene: TRBD1; j_gene: TRBJ2-5; abundance: -; v_gene: TRBV3-1; CDR3nt: TGTGCCAGCAGCCAAGGGGACAGGGTTAGAGAGACCCAGTACTTC; CDR3aa: CASSQGDRVRETQYF
d_gene: -; j_gene: TRBJ1-1; abundance: -; v_gene: TRBV13; CDR3nt: TGTGCCAGCAGCTCCCGGCGGCTCATGAACACTGAAGCTTTCTTT; CDR3aa: CASSSRRLMNTEAFF
d_gene: -; j_gene: TRBJ2-1; abundance: many; v_gene: TRBV4-1; CDR3nt: TGCGCCAGCAGCCAGCCAAGCGGAGGGGAGAATGAGCAGTTCTTC; CDR3aa: CASSQPSGGENEQFF
d_gene: -; j_gene: TRBJ1-1; abundance: -; v_gene: TRBV27; CDR3nt: TGTGCCAGCAGTTCCTATGAGAGGGTGTTCGGTGAAGCTTTCTTT; CDR3aa: CASSSYERVFGEAFF
d_gene: TRBD1; j_gene: TRBJ1-1; abundance: few; v_gene: TRBV6-5; CDR3nt: TGTGCCAGCAGTTACCTGTTAGACAGGGTCAGCACTGAAGCTTTCTTT; CDR3aa: CASSYLLDRVSTEAFF
d_gene: -; j_gene: TRBJ1-1; abundance: -; v_gene: TRBV10-1; CDR3nt: TGCGCCAGCAGTGAGGTCCACACTTCTGAAGCTTTCTTT; CDR3aa: CASSEVHTSEAFF
d_gene: -; j_gene: TRBJ2-1; abundance: many; v_gene: TRBV6-5; CDR3nt: TGTGCCAGCAGTTCCGGAGGGTCTCGAGCTTACAATGAGCAGTTCTTC; CDR3aa: CASSSGGSRAYNEQFF
d_gene: -; j_gene: TRBJ1-2; abundance: few; v_gene: TRBV29-1; CDR3nt: TGCAGCGTTGTTGGTAGCCGGGCTAGCGATGGCTACACCTTC; CDR3aa: CSVVGSRASDGYTF
d_gene: -; j_gene: TRBJ1-1; abundance: -; v_gene: TRBV7-2; CDR3nt: TGTGCCACAACAGAGGAGGGCCGTAGAGGTGGAGCTTTCTTT; CDR3aa: CATTEEGRRGGAFF
d_gene: TRBD2; j_gene: TRBJ2-2; abundance: -; v_gene: TRBV6-2/TRBV6-3; CDR3nt: TGTGCCAGCAAGACTAGCGGGAGGAGTAGGGCCGGGGAGCTGTTTTTT; CDR3aa: CASKTSGRSRAGELFF
d_gene: -; j_gene: TRBJ2-7; abundance: -; v_gene: TRBV5-5; CDR3nt: TGTGCCAGCAGCAACACAGCTACCTCCTACGAGCAGTACTTC; CDR3aa: CASSNTATSYEQYF
d_gene: -; j_gene: TRBJ1-1; abundance: -; v_gene: TRBV19; CDR3nt: TGTGCCAGTCAGGGAACAGGGACGGGGAACACTGAAGCTTTCTTT; CDR3aa: CASQGTGTGNTEAFF
d_gene: TRBD2; j_gene: TRBJ2-1; abundance: -; v_gene: TRBV5-4; CDR3nt: TGTGCCAGCAGCCTCAGCGGGAGACGAAACAATGAGCAGTTCTTC; CDR3aa: CASSLSGRRNNEQFF
d_gene: TRBD1; j_gene: TRBJ2-1; abundance: few; v_gene: TRBV15; CDR3nt: TGTGCCACCAGCAGAGCAGGGGGCAATGAGCAGTTCTTC; CDR3aa: CATSRAGGNEQFF
d_gene: -; j_gene: TRBJ2-7; abundance: -; v_gene: TRBV5-1; CDR3nt: TGCGCCAGCAGCTTGGACGTCCTCTCCTACGAGCAGTACTTC; CDR3aa: CASSLDVLSYEQYF
d_gene: -; j_gene: TRBJ2-5; abundance: few; v_gene: TRBV20-1; CDR3nt: TGCAGTGCAACCCAGGGCGTCCAAGAGACCCAGTACTTC; CDR3aa: CSATQGVQETQYF
d_gene: -; j_gene: TRBJ1-5; abundance: many; v_gene: TRBV7-2; CDR3nt: TGTGCCAGCAGCTTAGACGGTCAGCCCCAGCATTTT; CDR3aa: CASSLDGQPQHF
d_gene: -; j_gene: TRBJ1-2; abundance: -; v_gene: TRBV20-1; CDR3nt: TGCAGTGCTAGGCCACAGGGAAGGGGTAACTATGGCTACACCTTC; CDR3aa: CSARPQGRGNYGYTF
d_gene: TRBD2; j_gene: TRBJ2-1; abundance: many; v_gene: TRBV7-2; CDR3nt: TGTGCCAGCAGCTTAGGGGGCGGGAGGGCCAATGAGCAGTTCTTC; CDR3aa: CASSLGGGRANEQFF
d_gene: -; j_gene: TRBJ2-3; abundance: many; v_gene: TRBV10-2; CDR3nt: TGCGCCAGCAGTGTAAAGGTAGATACGCAGTATTTT; CDR3aa: CASSVKVDTQYF
d_gene: -; j_gene: TRBJ2-2; abundance: -; v_gene: TRBV11-2; CDR3nt: TGTGCCAGCAGCCCCCTCCGGGGCGACACCGGGGAGCTGTTTTTT; CDR3aa: CASSPLRGDTGELFF
d_gene: -; j_gene: TRBJ1-2; abundance: -; v_gene: TRBV2; CDR3nt: TGTGCCAGCAGTGAAAGATTGGGGGGAGGCTACACCTTC; CDR3aa: CASSERLGGGYTF
d_gene: TRBD2; j_gene: TRBJ2-1; abundance: many; v_gene: TRBV4-2; CDR3nt: TGTGCCAGCAGCCACGATAGCGGGAGGCCCGGGAATGAGCAGTTCTTC; CDR3aa: CASSHDSGRPGNEQFF
d_gene: TRBD2; j_gene: TRBJ2-1; abundance: few; v_gene: TRBV24-1; CDR3nt: TGTGCCACCAGTGATTTTACGGGAGGGGACGCTTACAATGAGCAGTTCTTC; CDR3aa: CATSDFTGGDAYNEQFF
d_gene: -; j_gene: TRBJ2-3; abundance: -; v_gene: TRBV7-3; CDR3nt: TGTGCCAGCGCACGTGCCCCTAGCACAGATACGCAGTATTTT; CDR3aa: CASARAPSTDTQYF
d_gene: -; j_gene: TRBJ2-2; abundance: many; v_gene: TRBV7-3; CDR3nt: TGTGCCAGCAGCTTAATGAACACCGGGGAGCTGTTTTTT; CDR3aa: CASSLMNTGELFF
d_gene: -; j_gene: TRBJ2-1; abundance: few; v_gene: TRBV24-1; CDR3nt: TGTGCCACCAGTGAGACGCTATACAATGAGCAGTTCTTC; CDR3aa: CATSETLYNEQFF
d_gene: -; j_gene: TRBJ1-3; abundance: few; v_gene: TRBV6-5; CDR3nt: TGTGCCAGCAGTTACTCCAGGAGCTTCTCTGGAAACACCATATATTTT; CDR3aa: CASSYSRSFSGNTIYF
d_gene: TRBD2; j_gene: TRBJ2-1; abundance: many; v_gene: TRBV11-3; CDR3nt: TGTGCCAGCAGCTTAGGACTAGCGGGGCACAATGAGCAGTTCTTC; CDR3aa: CASSLGLAGHNEQFF
d_gene: TRBD1; j_gene: TRBJ1-2; abundance: -; v_gene: TRBV20-1; CDR3nt: TGCAGTGCTTTACAGGGGAACTATGGCTACACCTTC; CDR3aa: CSALQGNYGYTF
d_gene: TRBD1; j_gene: TRBJ1-1; abundance: many; v_gene: TRBV5-1; CDR3nt: TGCGCCAGTGGGACAGGGGAAGCGAACACTGAAGCTTTCTTT; CDR3aa: CASGTGEANTEAFF
d_gene: TRBD1; j_gene: TRBJ1-2; abundance: many; v_gene: TRBV12-3/TRBV12-4; CDR3nt: TGTGCCAGCAGTAGACCGGGACAGGGGGCCTATGGCTACACCTTC; CDR3aa: CASSRPGQGAYGYTF
d_gene: -; j_gene: TRBJ1-5; abundance: -; v_gene: TRBV28; CDR3nt: TGTGCCAGCACGTGGAGGGGGTATCAGCCCCAGCATTTT; CDR3aa: CASTWRGYQPQHF
d_gene: -; j_gene: TRBJ2-2; abundance: -; v_gene: TRBV5-4; CDR3nt: TGTGCCAGCACAAAGGGGGAACGAACCGGGGAGCTGTTTTTT; CDR3aa: CASTKGERTGELFF
d_gene: -; j_gene: TRBJ1-5; abundance: few; v_gene: TRBV6-6; CDR3nt: TGTGCCAGCAGTTACTGGGGTAGCAATCAGCCCCAGCATTTT; CDR3aa: CASSYWGSNQPQHF
d_gene: -; j_gene: TRBJ2-5; abundance: few; v_gene: TRBV20-1; CDR3nt: TGCAGTGCTAGATTTATGGTTTTGGGGACCCAGTACTTC; CDR3aa: CSARFMVLGTQYF
d_gene: -; j_gene: TRBJ2-1; abundance: few; v_gene: TRBV7-9; CDR3nt: TGTGCCAGCAGCCGTGGGACGGGTTCACAGTTCTTC; CDR3aa: CASSRGTGSQFF
d_gene: -; j_gene: TRBJ2-4; abundance: many; v_gene: TRBV20-1; CDR3nt: TGCAGTGCTAAATCGGGCTCAAACATTCAGTACTTC; CDR3aa: CSAKSGSNIQYF
d_gene: TRBD1; j_gene: TRBJ1-1; abundance: -; v_gene: TRBV20-1; CDR3nt: TGCAGTGCTAGAGGGCTACAGGGGATTCGCACTGAAGCTTTCTTT; CDR3aa: CSARGLQGIRTEAFF
d_gene: -; j_gene: TRBJ2-1; abundance: -; v_gene: TRBV7-8; CDR3nt: TGTGCCAGCAGCTTAATGAGGAGAAGGGACAATGAGCAGTTCTTC; CDR3aa: CASSLMRRRDNEQFF
d_gene: -; j_gene: TRBJ2-4; abundance: many; v_gene: TRBV5-1; CDR3nt: TGCGCCAGCTCGAAACCGGAGGACAATGAGGACATTCAGTACTTC; CDR3aa: CASSKPEDNEDIQYF
d_gene: -; j_gene: TRBJ2-5; abundance: -; v_gene: TRBV5-6; CDR3nt: TGTGCCAGCAGCACCGGGTCCCAAGAGACCCAGTACTTC; CDR3aa: CASSTGSQETQYF
d_gene: -; j_gene: TRBJ1-1; abundance: few; v_gene: TRBV5-1; CDR3nt: TGCGCCAGCAGCTCGGGTGACAGTGAAGCTTTCTTT; CDR3aa: CASSSGDSEAFF
d_gene: -; j_gene: TRBJ2-1; abundance: few; v_gene: TRBV5-1; CDR3nt: TGCGCCAGCAGCCTAAGTACACGAGAGCAGTTCTTC; CDR3aa: CASSLSTREQFF